This TCR beta chain derives from a study of T cell clones after liver transplantation. Findings and caveats of the study: These preliminary findings come from unstandardized post-transplant sampling times. A significant post-transplant drop in circulating graft-donor-reactive CD4 TCRbeta sequences occurred in most of the 8 subjects.

Sorting of unstimulated PBMCs yielded separate CD3+CD4+ and CD3+CD8+ fractions. Sequencing was performed with immunoSEQ multiplex PCR; in TCRdb, only in-frame clones are kept and a portion is missing. The table shows about 17,000 clones, with about 84% occurring only once. Notes on this clone: What it recognizes is unknown.

CDR3 length equals 14 residues. The V gene lost 0 bases and the J gene lost 0 bases, with 6 bases spanning the gap. The germline V gene has CDR1 SGHDT and CDR2 YYEEEE. The rearrangement joins TRBV5-6 to TRBJ1-1; D is unclear. The receptor was isolated from a human patient who received a liver transplant. The graft donor may have given rise to some T cells. Sequenced here: CD8+ T cells from blood, sampled around 50 months after liver transplant. CDR3 sequence (DNA): TGTGCCAGCAGCTTGGGCCAGGTGAACACTGAAGCTTTCTTT. Its translation: CASSLGQVNTEAFF. Full variable domain (remainder filled in from reference TRBV5-6 and TRBJ1-1): DAGVTQSPTHLIKTRGQQVTLRCSPKSGHDTVSWYQQALGQGPQFIFQYYEEEERQRGNFPDRFSGHQFPNYSSELNVNALLLGDSALYLCASSLGQVNTEAFFGQGTRLTVV.